Listed below are T cell receptor beta chains from one sample, sequenced in a study of T cell responses to AZD1222 COVID-19 vaccine. Sequencing was performed with immunoSEQ multiplex PCR; in TCRdb, only in-frame clones are kept and a portion is missing. Counted here are fewer than 150,000 clones, approximately 88% occurring once; the ten biggest clones make up about 6%. The sequencing used peripheral blood, collected 28 days after the second AZD1222 dose. These receptors were taken from an adult who received the AZD1222 COVID-19 vaccine. CDR3s include the opening cysteine and the closing phenylalanine or tryptophan. D genes are given only for firm matches. Not all rows give a size; the values are once, few, many and, for expanded clones, a class.

D gene: NA; J gene: TRBJ2-7; V gene: TRBV6-2/TRBV6-3; clone size: NA; CDR3 protein: CASSATPYEQYF; CDR3 DNA: TGTGCCAGCAGCGCCACGCCCTACGAGCAGTACTTC
D gene: TRBD1; J gene: TRBJ2-1; V gene: TRBV9; clone size: NA; CDR3 protein: CASSPGDRYNEQFF; CDR3 DNA: TGTGCCAGCAGCCCAGGGGACAGATACAATGAGCAGTTCTTC
D gene: NA; J gene: TRBJ1-2; V gene: TRBV19; clone size: NA; CDR3 protein: CASSIGPAESYGYTF; CDR3 DNA: TGTGCCAGTAGTATAGGGCCCGCCGAAAGCTATGGCTACACCTTC
D gene: NA; J gene: TRBJ1-4; V gene: TRBV7-9; clone size: few; CDR3 protein: CASSLEAGVFSEKLFF; CDR3 DNA: TGTGCCAGCAGCTTAGAAGCAGGGGTCTTTTCTGAAAAACTGTTTTTT
D gene: TRBD1; J gene: TRBJ2-2; V gene: TRBV5-8; clone size: NA; CDR3 protein: CASSLGRGYTGELFF; CDR3 DNA: TGTGCCAGCAGCTTGGGCAGGGGGTACACCGGGGAGCTGTTTTTT
D gene: NA; J gene: TRBJ1-2; V gene: TRBV28; clone size: NA; CDR3 protein: CASSLGQSYGYTF; CDR3 DNA: TGTGCCAGCAGTTTAGGTCAGTCCTATGGCTACACCTTC
D gene: TRBD1; J gene: TRBJ1-3; V gene: TRBV13; clone size: once; CDR3 protein: CASSAGTAPGNTIYF; CDR3 DNA: TGTGCCAGCAGCGCCGGGACAGCCCCAGGAAACACCATATATTTT
D gene: NA; J gene: TRBJ1-6; V gene: TRBV9; clone size: NA; CDR3 protein: CASSVGPDALGSPLHF; CDR3 DNA: TGTGCCAGCAGCGTAGGGCCGGACGCCTTGGGGTCACCCCTCCACTTT
D gene: NA; J gene: TRBJ2-2; V gene: TRBV5-1; clone size: NA; CDR3 protein: CASSLFQGINTGELFF; CDR3 DNA: TGCGCCAGCAGCTTGTTTCAGGGGATTAACACCGGGGAGCTGTTTTTT
D gene: NA; J gene: TRBJ2-1; V gene: TRBV10-3; clone size: once; CDR3 protein: CAISEVYNEQFF; CDR3 DNA: TGTGCCATCAGTGAGGTCTACAATGAGCAGTTCTTC
D gene: TRBD1; J gene: TRBJ1-1; V gene: TRBV3-1/TRBV3-2; clone size: NA; CDR3 protein: CASSPGTGGMNTEAFF; CDR3 DNA: TGTGCCAGCAGCCCCGGGACAGGGGGAATGAACACTGAAGCTTTCTTT
D gene: NA; J gene: TRBJ1-1; V gene: TRBV12-3/TRBV12-4; clone size: NA; CDR3 protein: CASSFLGLEAFF; CDR3 DNA: TGTGCCAGCAGTTTTCTTGGATTGGAAGCTTTCTTT
D gene: TRBD1; J gene: TRBJ2-3; V gene: TRBV7-2; clone size: NA; CDR3 protein: CASSLGGQAADTQYF; CDR3 DNA: TGTGCCAGCAGCTTAGGGGGACAGGCGGCAGATACGCAGTATTTT